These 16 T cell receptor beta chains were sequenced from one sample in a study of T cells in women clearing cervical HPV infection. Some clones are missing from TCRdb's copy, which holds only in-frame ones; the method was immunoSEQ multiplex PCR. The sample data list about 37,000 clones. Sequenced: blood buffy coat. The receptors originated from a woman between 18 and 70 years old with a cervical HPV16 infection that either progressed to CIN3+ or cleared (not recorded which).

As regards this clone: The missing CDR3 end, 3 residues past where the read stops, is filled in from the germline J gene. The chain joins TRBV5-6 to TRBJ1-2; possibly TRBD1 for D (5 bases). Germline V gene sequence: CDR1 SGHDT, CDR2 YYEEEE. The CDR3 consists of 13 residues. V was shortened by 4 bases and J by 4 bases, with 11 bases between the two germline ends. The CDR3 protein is CASSPGRTYGYTF. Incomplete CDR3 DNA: TGTGCCAGCAGCCCAGGGCGCACCTATGGC. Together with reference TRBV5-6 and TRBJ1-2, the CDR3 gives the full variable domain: DAGVTQSPTHLIKTRGQQVTLRCSPKSGHDTVSWYQQALGQGPQFIFQYYEEEERQRGNFPDRFSGHQFPNYSSELNVNALLLGDSALYLCASSPGRTYGYTFGSGTRLTVV.

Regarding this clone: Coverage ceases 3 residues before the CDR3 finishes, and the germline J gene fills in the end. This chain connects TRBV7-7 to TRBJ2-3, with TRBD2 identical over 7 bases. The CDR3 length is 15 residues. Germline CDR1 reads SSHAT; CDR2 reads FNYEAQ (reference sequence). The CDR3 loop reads CASSSGGISEETQYF. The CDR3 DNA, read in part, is TGTGCCAGCAGCTCCGGGGGGATTTCCGAGGAGACG. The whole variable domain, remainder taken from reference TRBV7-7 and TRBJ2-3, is GAGVSQSPRYKVTKRGQDVTLRCDPISSHATLYWYQQALGQGPEFLTYFNYEAQPDKSGLPSDRFSAERPEGSISTLTIQRTEQRDSAMYRCASSSGGISEETQYFGPGTRLTVL.

This CDR3 reads CAIRGDRSNEKLFF. Incomplete CDR3 DNA: TGTGCCATCAGGGGGGACAGAAGTAATGAAAAA. The chain has TRBV10-3 and TRBJ1-4; 7 bases are shared with TRBD1. The CDR3 end falls 3 residues outside the read, so it is completed with the germline J gene. V was clipped by 6 bases and J by 4 bases; unmatched bases: 5. CDR1 and CDR2 from the germline V gene are ENHRY and SYGVKD. This CDR3 is 14 amino acids long.

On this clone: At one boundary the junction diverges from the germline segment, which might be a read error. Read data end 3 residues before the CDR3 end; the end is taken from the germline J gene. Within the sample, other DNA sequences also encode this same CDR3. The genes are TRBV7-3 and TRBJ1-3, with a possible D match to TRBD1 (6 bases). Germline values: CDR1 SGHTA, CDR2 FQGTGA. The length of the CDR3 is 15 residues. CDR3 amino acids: CASSQRGGSGNTIYF. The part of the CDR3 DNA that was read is TGTGCCAGCAGCCAGAGGGGGGGCTCTGGAAACACA.

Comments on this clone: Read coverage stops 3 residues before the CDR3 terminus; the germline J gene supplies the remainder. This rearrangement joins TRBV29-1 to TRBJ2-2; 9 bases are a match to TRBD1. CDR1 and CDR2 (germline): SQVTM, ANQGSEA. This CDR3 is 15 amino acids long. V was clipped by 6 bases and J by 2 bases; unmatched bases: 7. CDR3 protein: CSVPGQGFNTGELFF. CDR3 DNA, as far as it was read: TGCAGCGTACCGGGACAGGGATTTAACACCGGGGAG.

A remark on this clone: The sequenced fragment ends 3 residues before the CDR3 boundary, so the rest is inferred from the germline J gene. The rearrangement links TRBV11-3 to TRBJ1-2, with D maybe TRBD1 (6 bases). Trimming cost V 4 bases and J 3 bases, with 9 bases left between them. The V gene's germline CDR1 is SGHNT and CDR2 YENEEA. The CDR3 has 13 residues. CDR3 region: CASSCHRDYGYTF. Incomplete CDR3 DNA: TGTGCCAGCAGCTGTCACAGGGACTATGGC.

CDR3: CASSIQAGGPDTGELFF. CDR3 DNA, as far as it was read: TGTGCCAGTAGTATTCAAGCGGGGGGGCCAGACACCGGGGAG. This sequence joins TRBV19 and TRBJ2-2; 10 nucleotides line up with TRBD2. The read ends 3 residues early relative to the CDR3; the germline J gene fills the gap. J lost 3 bases, V lost 3 bases, and 7 bases had no gene match. Germline assignment: CDR1 LNHDA and CDR2 SQIVND (reference sequence). The length of the CDR3 is 17 residues. Together with reference TRBV19 and TRBJ2-2, the CDR3 gives the full variable domain: DGGITQSPKYLFRKEGQNVTLSCEQNLNHDAMYWYRQDPGQGLRLIYYSQIVNDFQKGDIAEGYSVSREKKESFPLTVTSAQKNPTAFYLCASSIQAGGPDTGELFFGEGSRLTVL.

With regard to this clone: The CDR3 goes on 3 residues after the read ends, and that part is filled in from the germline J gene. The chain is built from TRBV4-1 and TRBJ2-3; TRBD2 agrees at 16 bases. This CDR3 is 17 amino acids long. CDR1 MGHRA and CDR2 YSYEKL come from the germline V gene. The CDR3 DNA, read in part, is TGCGCCAGCAGCCATGCACCCGGGACTAGCGGGAGGGAAACG. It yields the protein CASSHAPGTSGRET. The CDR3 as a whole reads CASSHAPGTSGRETQYF.

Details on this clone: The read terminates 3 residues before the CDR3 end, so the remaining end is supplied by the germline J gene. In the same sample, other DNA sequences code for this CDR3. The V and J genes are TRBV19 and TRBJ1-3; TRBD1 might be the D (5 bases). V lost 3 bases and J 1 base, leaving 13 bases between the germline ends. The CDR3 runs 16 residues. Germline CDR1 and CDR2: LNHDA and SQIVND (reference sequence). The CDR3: CASSIKGTPSGNTIYF. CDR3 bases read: TGTGCCAGTAGTATCAAGGGGACTCCATCTGGAAACACC.

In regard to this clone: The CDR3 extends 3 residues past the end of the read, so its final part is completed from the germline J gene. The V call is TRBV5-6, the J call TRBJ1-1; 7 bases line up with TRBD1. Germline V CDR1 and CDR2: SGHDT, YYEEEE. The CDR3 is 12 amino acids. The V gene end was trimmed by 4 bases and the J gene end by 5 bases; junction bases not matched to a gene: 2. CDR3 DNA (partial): TGTGCCAGCAGCATACAGGGGACTGAA. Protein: CASSIQGTE. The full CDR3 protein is CASSIQGTEAFF.

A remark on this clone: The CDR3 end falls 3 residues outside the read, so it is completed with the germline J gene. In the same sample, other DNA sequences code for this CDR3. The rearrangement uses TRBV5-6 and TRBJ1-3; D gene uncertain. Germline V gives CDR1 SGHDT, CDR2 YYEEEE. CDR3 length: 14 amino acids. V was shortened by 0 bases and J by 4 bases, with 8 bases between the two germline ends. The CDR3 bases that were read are TGTGCCAGCAGCTTGGGGGCCTACGGAAACACC. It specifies CASSLGAYGNT. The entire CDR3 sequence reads CASSLGAYGNTIYF.

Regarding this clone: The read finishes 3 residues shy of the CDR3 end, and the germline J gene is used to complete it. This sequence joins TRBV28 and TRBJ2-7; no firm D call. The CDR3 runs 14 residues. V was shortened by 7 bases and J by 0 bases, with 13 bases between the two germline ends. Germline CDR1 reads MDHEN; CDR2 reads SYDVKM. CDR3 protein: CASIEQTSSYEQYF. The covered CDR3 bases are TGTGCCAGCATAGAACAGACAAGCTCCTACGAG.

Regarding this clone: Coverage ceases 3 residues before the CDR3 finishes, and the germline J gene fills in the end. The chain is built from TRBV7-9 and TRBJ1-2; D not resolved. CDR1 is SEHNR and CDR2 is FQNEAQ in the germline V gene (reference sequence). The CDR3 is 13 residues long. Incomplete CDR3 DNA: TGTGCCAGCAGCCTGCGTCTCTCCTACGAC. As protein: CASSLRLSYD. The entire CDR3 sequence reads CASSLRLSYDYTF.

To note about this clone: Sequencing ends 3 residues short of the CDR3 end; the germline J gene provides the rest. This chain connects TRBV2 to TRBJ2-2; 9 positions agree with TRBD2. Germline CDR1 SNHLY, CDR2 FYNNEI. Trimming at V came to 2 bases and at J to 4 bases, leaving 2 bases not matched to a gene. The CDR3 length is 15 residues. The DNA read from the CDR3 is TGTGCCAGCAGTGAAAATAGCGGGAGCACCGGGGAG. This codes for CASSENSGSTGE. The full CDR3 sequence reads CASSENSGSTGELFF. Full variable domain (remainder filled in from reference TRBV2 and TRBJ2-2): EPEVTQTPSHQVTQMGQEVILRCVPISNHLYFYWYRQILGQKVEFLVSFYNNEISEKSEIFDDQFSVERPDGSNFTLKIRSTKLEDSAMYFCASSENSGSTGELFFGEGSRLTVL.

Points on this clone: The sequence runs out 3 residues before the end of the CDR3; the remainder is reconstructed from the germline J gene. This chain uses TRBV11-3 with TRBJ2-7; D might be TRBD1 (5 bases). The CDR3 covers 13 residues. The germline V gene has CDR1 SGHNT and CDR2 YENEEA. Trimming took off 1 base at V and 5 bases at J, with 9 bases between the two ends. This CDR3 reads CASSLVGLDEQYF. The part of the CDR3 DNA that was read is TGTGCCAGCAGCTTAGTGGGGCTAGACGAG.

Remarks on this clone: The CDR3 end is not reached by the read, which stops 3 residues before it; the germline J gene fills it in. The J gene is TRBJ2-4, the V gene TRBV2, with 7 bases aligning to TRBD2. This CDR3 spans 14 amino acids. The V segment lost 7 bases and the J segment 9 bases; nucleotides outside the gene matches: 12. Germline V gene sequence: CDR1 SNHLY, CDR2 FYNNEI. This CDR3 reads CASTLTVRETIQYF. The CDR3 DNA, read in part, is TGTGCCAGCACCCTGACTGTGCGGGAGACCATT.